The clone carrying this T cell receptor (beta chain) was found a few times. Template material for amplifying TCR beta CDR3 regions consisted of RNA transcripts. Researchers ran a first-round RT-PCR on the TCR CDR3 using the HTBI primer set. MiXCR was run by TCRdb on the multiplex PCR reads, yielding one entry per CDR3 protein. The repertoire includes around 690,000 distinct CDR3 sequences, roughly a sixth of them detected once, and 15% to 17% sits in the top ten. This sample stems from a study of T cells in Graves' hyperthyroidism and ophthalmopathy. The authors deemed Graves' hyperthyroidism stable absent ophthalmopathy progression within 18 months. Disease duration under 2 months; hyperthyroidism patients were aged 18 to 65. From 10 ml of fresh peripheral blood, PBMCs were isolated. Germline CDR1 reads MDHEN; CDR2 reads SYDVKM. This CDR3 contains 14 residues. With 3 bases clipped from V and 6 bases from J, the junction kept 2 bases outside the gene matches.

The TCR was taken from a man aged 50 or older with Graves' hyperthyroidism. The sequenced sample consisted of blood. This chain uses TRBV28 with TRBJ2-1; 10 positions match TRBD1. CDR3 amino acids: CASSLTGGINEQFF. The CDR3 DNA follows: TGTGCCAGCAGTTTGACAGGGGGCATCAATGAGCAGTTCTTC.